This TCR beta chain was found in a study of cytomegalovirus exposure and HLA in healthy donors. Turning to the study itself: Later, an analysis reported that the 95 to 150 validation repertoires had used the same platform as the approximately 660 first-cohort repertoires.

Study-level points and caveats: Diagnosis of cytomegalovirus status made by the classifier reportedly showed high specificity and sensitivity. A list of 150 or so TCR beta chains associated with cytomegalovirus was given.

Comments on this clone: Its antigen is undetermined.

Assay used: immunoSEQ multiplex PCR; TCRdb lists only in-frame clones, some missing. Of some 160,000 clones in the sample, approximately 90% were seen once. Separation from the roughly 600-subject first cohort characterized the approximately 120-subject validation cohort, to which the donors belonged. This CDR3 has 15 amino acids. Germline-derived CDR1 and CDR2 are MNHEY and SMNVEV (reference sequence). V lost 6 bases, J lost 3 bases, and 7 bases stayed unmatched. Sequencing was done on a sample of PBMCs. This receptor was obtained from a man in his late teens or twenties in good health and CMV-seronegative. The rearrangement joins TRBV27 to TRBJ2-7, with 11 nucleotides matching TRBD2. The CDR3 spells CASSWTSGHIYEQYF. In DNA, the CDR3 is TGTGCCAGCAGCTGGACTAGCGGGCACATCTACGAGCAGTACTTC.